The 13 T cell receptor beta chains reported below all come from one sample, sequenced in a study of T cell repertoires in cytomegalovirus infection. TCRdb reprocessed the reads via MiXCR and lists one record per CDR3 protein. The sample carries roughly 300,000 distinct CDR3 sequences, more than 20% recorded once. Input material: PBMCs. The receptors come from a human donor in good health (CMV status not recorded). Some clones in this sample may be carry-over from other donors' samples.

This clonotype was counted at least ten times. This rearrangement joins TRBV7-8 to TRBJ1-1, with TRBD1 as a possible D gene (5 bases). The CDR3 contains 16 residues. The V gene's germline CDR1 is SGHVS and CDR2 FQNEAQ. With 4 bases removed from V and 3 bases from J, the gap between germline ends came to 18 bases. The CDR3 here is CASSYNGPGLDTEAFF. CDR3 bases: TGTGCCAGCAGCTATAATGGGCCAGGGTTGGACACTGAAGCTTTCTTT.

The chain combines TRBV7-2 with TRBJ1-6; unclear D gene. V was pared by 3 bases and J by 3 bases, with 12 bases between. Germline V gene data show CDR1 as SGHTA and CDR2 as FQGNSA. The CDR3 totals 16 residues. The CDR3 spells CASSFVRDIYNSPLHF. The CDR3 DNA reads TGTGCCAGCAGCTTTGTCCGAGACATCTATAATTCACCCCTCCACTTT.

This clonotype was seen only once. The CDR3 reads CASSLAICGGWNEQFF. CDR3 DNA: TGTGCCAGCAGCTTAGCAATTTGTGGGGGTTGGAATGAGCAGTTCTTC. The V and J genes are TRBV7-9 and TRBJ2-1; D is possibly TRBD1 or TRBD2 (5 bases each). The CDR3 runs to 16 residues. Trimming took 0 bases from V and 7 from J, leaving 16 bases between them. Germline V lookup: CDR1 SEHNR, CDR2 FQNEAQ (reference sequence).

The table lists this clonotype with a few counts. The chain joins TRBV28 to TRBJ2-7; either TRBD1 or TRBD2 may supply D (7 bases each). The germline gives CDR1 MDHEN, CDR2 SYDVKM. The V end lost 6 bases, the J end lost 1 base, and 13 bases lay between the germline ends. CDR3 length: 14 amino acids. The DNA for the CDR3 is TGTGCCAGCAGACGACAGGGACTATCCTACGAGCAGTACTTC. It encodes CASRRQGLSYEQYF.

This clonotype was picked up a small number of times. V is TRBV20-1 and J is TRBJ2-7, with D possibly TRBD2 on 5 matching bases. The ends were cut back, 0 bases at V and 0 bases at J, with 12 bases in the middle. Germline values: CDR1 DFQATT, CDR2 SNEGSKA (reference sequence). This CDR3 is built from 15 residues. DNA for the CDR3: TGCAGTGCTAGAGACGAGGGCAGGTACTCCTACGAGCAGTACTTC. This codes for CSARDEGRYSYEQYF.

This clonotype was counted ten times or more. V is TRBV6-4 and J is TRBJ2-1; TRBD2 matches 12 bases. Unmatched junction bases numbered 6, after V lost 3 bases and J lost 9 bases. CDR3 length equals 15 residues. Germline lookup yields CDR1 MRHNA and CDR2 SNTAGT. CDR3 coding DNA: TGTGCCAGCAGTGAGGCTAGCGGGAGGGCCCTTGAGCAGTTCTTC. This encodes CASSEASGRALEQFF.

The V call is TRBV6-1, the J call TRBJ1-1; D gene uncertain. The CDR3 loop spans 11 amino acids. Between the trimmed V and J ends, which lost 3 bases and 5 bases, there was a span of 4 bases. Germline CDR1 and CDR2: MNHNS and SASEGT. The CDR3: CASSDITEAFF. The CDR3, as DNA: TGTGCCAGCAGTGATATTACTGAAGCTTTCTTT.

This clonotype appeared many times. This chain uses TRBV7-2 with TRBJ1-5; tentatively, D is TRBD1 (6 bases). The CDR3 is 13 residues long. CDR1 SGHTA and CDR2 FQGNSA come from the germline V gene. V was trimmed by 5 bases and J by 4 bases, leaving 9 bases between them. For the CDR3, the DNA is TGTGCCAGCAGCGAGGGGGGAAATCAGCCCCAGCATTTT. This sequence encodes CASSEGGNQPQHF. The variable domain in full, with the rest retrieved from reference TRBV7-2 and TRBJ1-5, is GAGVSQSPSNKVTEKGKDVELRCDPISGHTALYWYRQSLGQGLEFLIYFQGNSAPDKSGLPSDRFSAERTGGSVSTLTIQRTQQEDSAVYLCASSEGGNQPQHFGDGTRLSIL.

The J gene is TRBJ2-5, the V gene TRBV28; D may correspond to TRBD1 or TRBD2 (5 bases each). V lost 6 bases and J lost 5, with 16 bases in between. The CDR3 consists of 14 residues. Germline assignment: CDR1 MDHEN and CDR2 SYDVKM. CDR3 coding DNA: TGTGCCAGCAGCCTAGGGTGGGGGAGTGAGACCCAGTACTTC. This codes for CASSLGWGSETQYF.

Turning to this clonotype: A read error is possible here, since a much larger clone lies one base away. The chain carries TRBV7-2 and TRBJ2-4; TRBD1 is a possible D gene (6 bases). CDR3 length equals 15 residues. CDR1 and CDR2 (germline): SGHTA, FQGNSA. V lost 6 bases and J 2 bases, leaving 14 bases between the germline ends. CDR3: CASRVQGFPKNIQYF. The DNA for the CDR3 is TGTGCCAGCAGGGTTCAGGGGTTTCCCAAAAACATTCAGTACTTC.

This clonotype was recorded at least ten times. In nucleotides, the CDR3 is TGTGCCAGCAGCGCCCAAACAGGGGGGAGACCCCTCCACTTT. Its protein product is CASSAQTGGRPLHF. The rearrangement uses TRBV7-2 and TRBJ1-6; TRBD1 aligns across 8 bases. CDR1 and CDR2 from the germline V gene are SGHTA and FQGNSA. Losses at the gene ends were 5 bases for V and 12 bases for J; bases not matched to a gene: 9. CDR3 size: 14 residues.

The sample holds many counts of this clonotype. V and J are TRBV7-2 and TRBJ1-5; tentatively, D is TRBD1 (5 bases). There are 15 residues in the CDR3. V dropped 1 base and J dropped 3 bases, with 10 bases sitting between them. The V gene's germline CDR1 is SGHTA and CDR2 FQGNSA. CDR3: CASSLEGVTNQPQHF. For the CDR3, the DNA is TGTGCCAGCAGCTTAGAAGGGGTTACCAATCAGCCCCAGCATTTT.

V usage is TRBV7-2 and J usage is TRBJ2-5; D unresolved. CDR3 size: 16 residues. From germline, CDR1 is SGHTA and CDR2 FQGNSA. The V gene lost 0 bases and the J gene lost 1 base, with 12 bases spanning the gap. The CDR3 sequence is CASSLARSALQETQYF. The CDR3 nucleotides read TGTGCCAGCAGCTTAGCGCGATCGGCGCTCCAAGAGACCCAGTACTTC.